The rows below give T cell receptor beta chains drawn from one sample of a study of a mutant IDH1 vaccine in newly diagnosed glioma. Assay used: immunoSEQ multiplex PCR; TCRdb lists only in-frame clones, some missing. The sample has 95,000 to 100,000 clones, over 85% seen once; the top ten hold around 0.6%. The source was PBMCs, collected from a glioma patient treated with radiotherapy, temozolomide or both. The receptor set was obtained from a woman aged 45-60 years with glioma. CDR3s include the opening cysteine and the closing phenylalanine or tryptophan. Fields, in order: J gene, V gene, D gene, CDR3 DNA, CDR3 protein. D genes are given only for firm matches.

J gene: TRBJ2-7; V gene: TRBV5-1; D gene: -; CDR3 DNA: TGCGCCAGCAGCCCACAGGGATCCTACGAGCAGTACTTC; CDR3 protein: CASSPQGSYEQYF
J gene: TRBJ2-4; V gene: TRBV4-1; D gene: -; CDR3 DNA: TGCGCCAGCAGCCAAGTCGTTCAGGTACTAGCCAAAAACATTCAGTACTTC; CDR3 protein: CASSQVVQVLAKNIQYF
J gene: TRBJ1-1; V gene: TRBV5-1; D gene: -; CDR3 DNA: TGCGCCAGCAGCTTGGGGACACACATGAACACTGAAGCTTTCTTT; CDR3 protein: CASSLGTHMNTEAFF
J gene: TRBJ1-4; V gene: TRBV29-1; D gene: -; CDR3 DNA: TGCAGCGTTGGGGTGAATCAGAATGAAAAACTGTTTTTT; CDR3 protein: CSVGVNQNEKLFF
J gene: TRBJ2-7; V gene: TRBV28; D gene: TRBD1; CDR3 DNA: TGTGCCAGCAGTCTGTCTGACCGGGACAGCCGCTACGAGCAGTACTTC; CDR3 protein: CASSLSDRDSRYEQYF
J gene: TRBJ2-1; V gene: TRBV7-2; D gene: TRBD1; CDR3 DNA: TGTGCCAGCAGCCCCCAGGGACAGGGGAACAATGAGCAGTTCTTC; CDR3 protein: CASSPQGQGNNEQFF
J gene: TRBJ2-7; V gene: TRBV5-1; D gene: -; CDR3 DNA: TGCGCCAGCAGCTTGGGTGGGGGAGGTAGCTACGAGCAGTACTTC; CDR3 protein: CASSLGGGGSYEQYF
J gene: TRBJ2-7; V gene: TRBV11-2; D gene: -; CDR3 DNA: TGTGCCAGCAGCGCCTCTACGAACGAGCAGTACTTC; CDR3 protein: CASSASTNEQYF
J gene: TRBJ2-7; V gene: TRBV10-3; D gene: -; CDR3 DNA: TGTGCCATCAGCGAGACAGGCTACGAGCAGTACTTC; CDR3 protein: CAISETGYEQYF
J gene: TRBJ2-7; V gene: TRBV5-1; D gene: TRBD1; CDR3 DNA: TGCGCCAGCAGCTTAGGGGGCGCCGTCCGCGAGCAGTACTTC; CDR3 protein: CASSLGGAVREQYF
J gene: TRBJ2-2; V gene: TRBV27; D gene: -; CDR3 DNA: TGTGCCAGCAGTTTACAGGGAGAACCCGGGGAGCTGTTTTTT; CDR3 protein: CASSLQGEPGELFF
J gene: TRBJ2-5; V gene: TRBV15; D gene: -; CDR3 DNA: TGTGCCACCAGCAAAACCACCCGACTGGGGTTCCAAGAGACCCAGTACTTC; CDR3 protein: CATSKTTRLGFQETQYF
J gene: TRBJ2-3; V gene: TRBV16; D gene: -; CDR3 DNA: TGTGCCAGCAGCCTGGGCACAGATACGCAGTATTTT; CDR3 protein: CASSLGTDTQYF
J gene: TRBJ1-5; V gene: TRBV27; D gene: TRBD1; CDR3 DNA: TGTGCCAGCCGCGGGACAGGGGCACTAAAGAATCAGCCCCAGCATTTT; CDR3 protein: CASRGTGALKNQPQHF